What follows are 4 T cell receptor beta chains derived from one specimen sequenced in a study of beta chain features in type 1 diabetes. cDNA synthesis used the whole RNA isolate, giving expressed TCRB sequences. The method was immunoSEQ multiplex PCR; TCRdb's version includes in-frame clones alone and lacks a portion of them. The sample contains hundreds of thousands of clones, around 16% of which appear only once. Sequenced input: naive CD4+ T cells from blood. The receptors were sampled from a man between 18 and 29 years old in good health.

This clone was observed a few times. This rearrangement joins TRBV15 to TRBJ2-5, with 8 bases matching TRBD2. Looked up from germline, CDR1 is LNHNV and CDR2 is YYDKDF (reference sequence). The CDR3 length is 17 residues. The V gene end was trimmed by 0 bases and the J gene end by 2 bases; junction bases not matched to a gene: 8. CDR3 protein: CATSRELRGETQETQYF. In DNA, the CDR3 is TGTGCCACCAGCAGAGAGCTGCGGGGGGAAACACAAGAGACCCAGTACTTC.

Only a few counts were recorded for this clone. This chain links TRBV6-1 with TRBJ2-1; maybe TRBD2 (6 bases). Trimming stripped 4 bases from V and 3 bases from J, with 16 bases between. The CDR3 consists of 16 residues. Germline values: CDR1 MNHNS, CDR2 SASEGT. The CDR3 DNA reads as TGTGCCAGCAGTGTGACTGGAGGGAGGCTCTACAATGAGCAGTTCTTC. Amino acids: CASSVTGGRLYNEQFF.

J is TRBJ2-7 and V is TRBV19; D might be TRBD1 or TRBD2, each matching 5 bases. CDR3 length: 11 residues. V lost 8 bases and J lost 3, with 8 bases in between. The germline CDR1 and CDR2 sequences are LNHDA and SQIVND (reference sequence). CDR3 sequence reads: CASGTHYEQYF. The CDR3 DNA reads TGTGCCAGTGGGACCCACTACGAGCAGTACTTC. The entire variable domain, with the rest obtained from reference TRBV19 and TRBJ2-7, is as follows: DGGITQSPKYLFRKEGQNVTLSCEQNLNHDAMYWYRQDPGQGLRLIYYSQIVNDFQKGDIAEGYSVSREKKESFPLTVTSAQKNPTAFYLCASGTHYEQYFGPGTRLTVT.

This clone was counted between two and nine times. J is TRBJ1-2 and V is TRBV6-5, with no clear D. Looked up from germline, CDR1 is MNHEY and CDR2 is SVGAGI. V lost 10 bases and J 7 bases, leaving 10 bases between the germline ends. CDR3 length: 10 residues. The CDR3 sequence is CATIKSGYTF. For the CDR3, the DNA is TGTGCCACCATCAAGAGTGGCTACACCTTC.